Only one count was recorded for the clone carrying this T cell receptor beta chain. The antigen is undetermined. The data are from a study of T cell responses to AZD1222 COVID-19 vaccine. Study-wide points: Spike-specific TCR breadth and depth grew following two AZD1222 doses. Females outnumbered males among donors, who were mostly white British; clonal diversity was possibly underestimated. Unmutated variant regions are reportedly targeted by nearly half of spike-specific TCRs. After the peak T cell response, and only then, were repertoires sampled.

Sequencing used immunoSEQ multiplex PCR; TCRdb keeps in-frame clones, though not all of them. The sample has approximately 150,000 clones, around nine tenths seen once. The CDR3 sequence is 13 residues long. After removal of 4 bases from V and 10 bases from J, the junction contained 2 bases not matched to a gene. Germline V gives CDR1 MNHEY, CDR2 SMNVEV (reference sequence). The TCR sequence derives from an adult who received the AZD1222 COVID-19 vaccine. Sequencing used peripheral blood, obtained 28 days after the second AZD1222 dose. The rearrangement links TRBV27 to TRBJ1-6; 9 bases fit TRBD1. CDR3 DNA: TGTGCCAGCAGTTGGGGACAGGGATCACCCCTCCACTTT. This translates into CASSWGQGSPLHF.